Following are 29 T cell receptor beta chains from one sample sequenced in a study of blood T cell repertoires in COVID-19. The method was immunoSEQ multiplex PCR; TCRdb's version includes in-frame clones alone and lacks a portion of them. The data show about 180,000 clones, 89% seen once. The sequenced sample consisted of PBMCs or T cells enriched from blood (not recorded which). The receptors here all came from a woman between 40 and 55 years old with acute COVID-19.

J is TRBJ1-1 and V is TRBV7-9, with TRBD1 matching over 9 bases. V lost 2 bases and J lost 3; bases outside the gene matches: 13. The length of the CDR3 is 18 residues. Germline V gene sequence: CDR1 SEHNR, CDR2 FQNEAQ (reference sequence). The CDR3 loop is CASSLPTGGWGRDTEAFF. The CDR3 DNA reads TGTGCCAGCAGCTTACCAACAGGGGGCTGGGGAAGGGACACTGAAGCTTTCTTT.

This chain's CDR3 is CASSLARAGGPRPTQYF. CDR3 in DNA: TGTGCCAGCAGCTTAGCGCGGGCGGGAGGGCCGCGCCCTACGCAGTATTTT. The V call is TRBV7-2, the J call TRBJ2-3; 9 bases are shared with TRBD2. The germline V gene has CDR1 SGHTA and CDR2 FQGNSA. The length of the CDR3 is 17 residues. V lost 0 bases to trimming and J lost 8 bases; unmatched junction nucleotides: 12.

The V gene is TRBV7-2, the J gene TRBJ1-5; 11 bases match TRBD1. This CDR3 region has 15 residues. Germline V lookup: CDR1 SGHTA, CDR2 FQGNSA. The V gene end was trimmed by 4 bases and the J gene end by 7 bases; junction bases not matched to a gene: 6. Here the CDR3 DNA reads TGTGCCAGCAGCTCGTGGACAGGGGGCGGGCAGCCCCAGCATTTT. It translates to CASSSWTGGGQPQHF.

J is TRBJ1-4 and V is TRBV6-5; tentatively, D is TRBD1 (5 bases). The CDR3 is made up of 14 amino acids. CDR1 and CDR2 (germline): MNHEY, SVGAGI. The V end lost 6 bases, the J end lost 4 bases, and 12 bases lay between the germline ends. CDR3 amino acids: CASSSGGSNEKLFF. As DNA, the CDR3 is TGTGCCAGCAGCTCCGGGGGTAGTAATGAAAAACTGTTTTTT.

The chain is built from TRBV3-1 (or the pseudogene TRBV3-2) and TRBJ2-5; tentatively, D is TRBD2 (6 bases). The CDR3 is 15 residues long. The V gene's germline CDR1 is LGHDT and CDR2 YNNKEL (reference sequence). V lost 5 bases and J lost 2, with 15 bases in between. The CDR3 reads CASSRRRDFQETQYF. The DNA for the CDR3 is TGTGCCAGCAGCAGGCGACGGGACTTTCAAGAGACCCAGTACTTC.

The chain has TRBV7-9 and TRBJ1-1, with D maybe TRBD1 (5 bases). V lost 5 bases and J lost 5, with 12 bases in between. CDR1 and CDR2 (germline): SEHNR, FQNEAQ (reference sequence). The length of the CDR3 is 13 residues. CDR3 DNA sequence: TGTGCCAGCAGCCACGACAGAGTGACTGAAGCTTTCTTT. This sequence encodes CASSHDRVTEAFF. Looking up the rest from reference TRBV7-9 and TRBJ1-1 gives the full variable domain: DTGVSQNPRHKITKRGQNVTFRCDPISEHNRLYWYRQTLGQGPEFLTYFQNEAQLEKSRLLSDRFSAERPKGSFSTLEIQRTEQGDSAMYLCASSHDRVTEAFFGQGTRLTVV.

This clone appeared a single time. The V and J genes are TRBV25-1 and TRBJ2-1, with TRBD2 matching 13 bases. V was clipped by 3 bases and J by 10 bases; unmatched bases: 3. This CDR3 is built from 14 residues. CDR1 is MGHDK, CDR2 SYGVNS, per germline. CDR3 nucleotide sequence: TGTGCCAGCAGTGACCCGGGACTAGCGGGAGAGCAGTTCTTC. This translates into CASSDPGLAGEQFF.

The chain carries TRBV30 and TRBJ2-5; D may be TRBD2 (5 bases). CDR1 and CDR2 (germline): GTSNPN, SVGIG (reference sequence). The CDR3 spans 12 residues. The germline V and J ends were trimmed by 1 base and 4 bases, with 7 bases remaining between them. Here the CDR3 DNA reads TGTGCCTGGAGTGGAGGGTTAGAGACCCAGTACTTC. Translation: CAWSGGLETQYF.

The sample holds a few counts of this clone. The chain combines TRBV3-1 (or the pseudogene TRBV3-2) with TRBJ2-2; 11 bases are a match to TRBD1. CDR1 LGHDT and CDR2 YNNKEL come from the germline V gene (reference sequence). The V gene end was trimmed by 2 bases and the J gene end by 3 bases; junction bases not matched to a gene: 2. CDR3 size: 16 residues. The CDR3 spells CASSQRTGGYTGELFF. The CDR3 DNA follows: TGTGCCAGCAGCCAAAGGACAGGGGGCTACACCGGGGAGCTGTTTTTT.

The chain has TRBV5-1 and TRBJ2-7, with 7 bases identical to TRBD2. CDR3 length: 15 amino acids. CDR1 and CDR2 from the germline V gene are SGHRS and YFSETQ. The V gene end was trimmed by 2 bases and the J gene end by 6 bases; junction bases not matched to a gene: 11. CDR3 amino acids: CASSFSQGGAVEQYF. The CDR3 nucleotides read TGCGCCAGCAGCTTTTCTCAGGGAGGGGCTGTCGAGCAGTACTTC.

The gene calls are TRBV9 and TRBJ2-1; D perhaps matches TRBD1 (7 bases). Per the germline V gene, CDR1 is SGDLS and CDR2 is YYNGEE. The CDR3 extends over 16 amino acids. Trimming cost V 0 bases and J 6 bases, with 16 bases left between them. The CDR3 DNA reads TGTGCCAGCAGCGTAGGACCTGGGCAGGGGGGCAATGAGCAGTTCTTC. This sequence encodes CASSVGPGQGGNEQFF.

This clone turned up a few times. Written as DNA, the CDR3 is TGTGCCAGCAGCTTAGCGATAGGAGGGAACACTGAAGCTTTCTTT. It encodes CASSLAIGGNTEAFF. V usage is TRBV7-9 and J usage is TRBJ1-1; D is unresolved. This CDR3 contains 15 residues. Trimming cost V 0 bases and J 1 base, with 9 bases left between them. The V gene's germline CDR1 is SEHNR and CDR2 FQNEAQ (reference sequence).

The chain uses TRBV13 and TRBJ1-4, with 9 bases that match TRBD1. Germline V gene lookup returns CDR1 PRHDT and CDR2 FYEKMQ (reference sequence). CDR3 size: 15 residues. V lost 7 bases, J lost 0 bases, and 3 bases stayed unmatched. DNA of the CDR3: TGTGCCAGCACCGACAGGGGGGCAACTAATGAAAAACTGTTTTTT. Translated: CASTDRGATNEKLFF.

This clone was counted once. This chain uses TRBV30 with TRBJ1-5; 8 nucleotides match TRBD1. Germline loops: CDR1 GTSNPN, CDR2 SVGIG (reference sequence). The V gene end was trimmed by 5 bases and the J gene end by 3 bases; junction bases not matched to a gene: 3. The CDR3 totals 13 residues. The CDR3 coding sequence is TGTGCCTGGGCAGGGGGCCCCAATCAGCCCCAGCATTTT. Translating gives CAWAGGPNQPQHF. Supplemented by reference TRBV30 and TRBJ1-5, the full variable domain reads SQTIHQWPATLVQPVGSPLSLECTVEGTSNPNLYWYRQAAGRGLQLLFYSVGIGQISSEVPQNLSASRPQDRQFILSSKKLLLSDSGFYLCAWAGGPNQPQHFGDGTRLSIL.

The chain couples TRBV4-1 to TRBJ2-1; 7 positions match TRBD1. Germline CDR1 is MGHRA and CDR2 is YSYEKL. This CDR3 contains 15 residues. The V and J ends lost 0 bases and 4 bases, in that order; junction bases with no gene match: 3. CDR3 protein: CASSQDLTGYNEQFF. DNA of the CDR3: TGCGCCAGCAGCCAAGACCTGACAGGGTACAATGAGCAGTTCTTC.

The CDR3 sequence: CASGSGRQTSPYNEQFF. The CDR3 bases are TGTGCTAGTGGTTCCGGGAGGCAGACTAGCCCCTACAATGAGCAGTTCTTC. The rearrangement links TRBV12-5 to TRBJ2-1; 7 bases map to TRBD2. The CDR3 extends over 17 amino acids. Germline V gene lookup returns CDR1 LGHNT and CDR2 FRNRAP. Trimming took 4 bases from V and 2 from J; bases not matched to a gene: 11.

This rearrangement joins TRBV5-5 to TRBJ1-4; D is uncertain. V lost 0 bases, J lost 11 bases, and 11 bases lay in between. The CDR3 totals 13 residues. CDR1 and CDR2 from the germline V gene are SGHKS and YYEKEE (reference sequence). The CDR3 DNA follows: TGTGCCAGCAGCTTGGTTTCGGTCCCCAAACTGTTTTTT. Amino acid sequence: CASSLVSVPKLFF.

CDR3 bases: TGTGCTAGTGGTTTGGCAACCGGGGGGGGCGGCGGAAATCAGCCCCAGCATTTT. Translation: CASGLATGGGGGNQPQHF. The chain joins TRBV12-5 to TRBJ1-5, with D tentatively TRBD1 (6 bases). The CDR3 is 18 residues long. V was shortened by 1 base and J by 4 bases, with 20 bases between the two germline ends. Germline CDR1 reads LGHNT; CDR2 reads FRNRAP.

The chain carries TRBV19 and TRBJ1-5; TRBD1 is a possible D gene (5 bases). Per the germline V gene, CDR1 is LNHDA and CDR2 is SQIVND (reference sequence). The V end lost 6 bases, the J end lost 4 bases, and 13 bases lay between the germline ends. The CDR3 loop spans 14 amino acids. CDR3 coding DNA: TGTGCCAGTAGCCTTAAACAGGTTAATCAGCCCCAGCATTTT. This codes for CASSLKQVNQPQHF.

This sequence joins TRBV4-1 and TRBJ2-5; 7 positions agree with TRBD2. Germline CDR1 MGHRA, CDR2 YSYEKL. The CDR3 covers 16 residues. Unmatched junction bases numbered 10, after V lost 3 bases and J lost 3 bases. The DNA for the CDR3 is TGCGCCAGCAGCCAGTCACCTAGCGGTAGGAAAGAGACCCAGTACTTC. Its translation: CASSQSPSGRKETQYF.

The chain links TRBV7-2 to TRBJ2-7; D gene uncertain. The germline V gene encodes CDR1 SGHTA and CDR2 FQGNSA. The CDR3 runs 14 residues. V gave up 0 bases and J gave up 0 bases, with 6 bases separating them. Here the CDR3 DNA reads TGTGCCAGCAGCTTAGCTGCCGGCTCCTACGAGCAGTACTTC. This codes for CASSLAAGSYEQYF.

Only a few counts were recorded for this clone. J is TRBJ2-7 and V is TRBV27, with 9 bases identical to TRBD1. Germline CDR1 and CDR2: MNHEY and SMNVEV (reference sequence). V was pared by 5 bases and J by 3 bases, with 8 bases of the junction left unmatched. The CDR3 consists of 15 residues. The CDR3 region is CASSPLGTGNYEQYF. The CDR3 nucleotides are TGTGCCAGCAGTCCCCTCGGGACAGGGAACTACGAGCAGTACTTC.

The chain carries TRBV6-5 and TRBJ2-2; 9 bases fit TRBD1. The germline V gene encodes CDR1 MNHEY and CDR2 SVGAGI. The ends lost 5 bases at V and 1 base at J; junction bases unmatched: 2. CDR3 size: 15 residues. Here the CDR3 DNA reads TGTGCCAGCAGTCGGGACAGGGTGAACACCGGGGAGCTGTTTTTT. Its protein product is CASSRDRVNTGELFF.

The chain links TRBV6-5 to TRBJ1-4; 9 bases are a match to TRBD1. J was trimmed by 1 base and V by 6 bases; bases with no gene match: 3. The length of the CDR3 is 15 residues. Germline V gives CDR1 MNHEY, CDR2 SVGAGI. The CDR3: CASRRQGGTNEKLFF. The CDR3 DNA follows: TGTGCCAGCAGAAGACAGGGGGGAACTAATGAAAAACTGTTTTTT.

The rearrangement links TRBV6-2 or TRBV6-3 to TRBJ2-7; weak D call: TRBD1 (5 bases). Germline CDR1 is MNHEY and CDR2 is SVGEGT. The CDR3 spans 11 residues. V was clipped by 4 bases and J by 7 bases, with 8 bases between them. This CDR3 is CASSLGPEQYF. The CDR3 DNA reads TGTGCCAGCAGTTTGGGGCCAGAGCAGTACTTC.

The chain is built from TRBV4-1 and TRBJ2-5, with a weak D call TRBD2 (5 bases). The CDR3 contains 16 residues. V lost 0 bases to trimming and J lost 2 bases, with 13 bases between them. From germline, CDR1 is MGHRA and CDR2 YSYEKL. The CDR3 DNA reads TGCGCCAGCAGCCAAGATCAGGCGGGTGTACAAGAGACCCAGTACTTC. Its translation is CASSQDQAGVQETQYF.

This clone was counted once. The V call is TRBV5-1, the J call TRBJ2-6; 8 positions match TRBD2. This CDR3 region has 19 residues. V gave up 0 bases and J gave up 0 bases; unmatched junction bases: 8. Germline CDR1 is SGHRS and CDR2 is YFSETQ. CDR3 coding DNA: TGCGCCAGCAGCTTGGCCTTTTCGGGAGGGATCTCTGGGGCCAACGTCCTGACTTTC. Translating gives CASSLAFSGGISGANVLTF.

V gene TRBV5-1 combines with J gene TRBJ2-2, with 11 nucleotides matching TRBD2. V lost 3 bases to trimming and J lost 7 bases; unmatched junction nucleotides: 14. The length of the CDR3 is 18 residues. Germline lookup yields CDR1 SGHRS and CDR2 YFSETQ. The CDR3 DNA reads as TGCGCCAGCAGCTCCACTAGCGGGGGCTATTATAGTGGCGGGGAGCTGTTTTTT. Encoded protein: CASSSTSGGYYSGGELFF.

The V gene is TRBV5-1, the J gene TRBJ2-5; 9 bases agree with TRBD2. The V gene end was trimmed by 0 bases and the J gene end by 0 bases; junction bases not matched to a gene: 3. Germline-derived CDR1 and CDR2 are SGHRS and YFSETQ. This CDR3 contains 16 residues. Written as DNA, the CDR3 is TGCGCCAGCAGCTTGGGTCTAGCGGGGTACCAAGAGACCCAGTACTTC. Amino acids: CASSLGLAGYQETQYF.